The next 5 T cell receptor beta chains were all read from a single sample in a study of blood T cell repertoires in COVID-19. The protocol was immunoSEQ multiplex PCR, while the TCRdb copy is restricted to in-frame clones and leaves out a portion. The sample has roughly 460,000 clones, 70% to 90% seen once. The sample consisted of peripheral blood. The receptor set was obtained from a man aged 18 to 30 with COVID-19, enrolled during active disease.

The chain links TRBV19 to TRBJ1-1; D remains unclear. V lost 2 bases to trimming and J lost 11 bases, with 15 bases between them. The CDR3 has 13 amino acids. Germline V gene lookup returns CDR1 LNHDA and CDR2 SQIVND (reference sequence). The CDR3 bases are TGTGCCAGTAGTATACAACTAGGTGGGGAGGCTTTCTTT. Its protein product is CASSIQLGGEAFF.

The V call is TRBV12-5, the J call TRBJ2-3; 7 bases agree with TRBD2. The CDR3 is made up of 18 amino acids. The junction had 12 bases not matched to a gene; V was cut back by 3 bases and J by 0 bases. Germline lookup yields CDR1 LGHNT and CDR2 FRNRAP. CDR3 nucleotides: TGTGCTAGTGGTTTCTCACGGGGGGACCAGTCTAGCACAGATACGCAGTATTTT. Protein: CASGFSRGDQSSTDTQYF.

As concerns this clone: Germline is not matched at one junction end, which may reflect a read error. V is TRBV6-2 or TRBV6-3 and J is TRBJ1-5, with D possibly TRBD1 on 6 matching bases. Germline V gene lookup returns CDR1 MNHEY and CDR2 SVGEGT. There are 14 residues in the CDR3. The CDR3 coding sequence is TGTGCCAGCAGTCCCCCTGGATCTAACAGGGTCAAGAGGTTT. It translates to CASSPPGSNRVKRF.

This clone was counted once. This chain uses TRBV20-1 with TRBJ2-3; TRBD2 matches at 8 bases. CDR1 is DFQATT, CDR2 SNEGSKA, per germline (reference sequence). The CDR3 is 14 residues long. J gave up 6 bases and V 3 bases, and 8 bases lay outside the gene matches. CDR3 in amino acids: CSASPPGGWDTQYF. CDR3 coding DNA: TGCAGTGCTAGTCCCCCGGGGGGGTGGGATACGCAGTATTTT.

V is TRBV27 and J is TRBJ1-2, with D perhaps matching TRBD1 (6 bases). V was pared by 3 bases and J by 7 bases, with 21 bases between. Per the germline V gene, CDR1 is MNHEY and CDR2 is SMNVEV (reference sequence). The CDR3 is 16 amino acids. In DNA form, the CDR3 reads TGTGCCAGCAGTTTTTCGAGGGCCGGGGGGGGCGGTGGCTACACCTTC. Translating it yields CASSFSRAGGGGGYTF.